The T cell receptor (beta chain) under discussion was sequenced for a study of technical replicates of blood from a few donors. The method was immunoSEQ multiplex PCR; TCRdb's version includes in-frame clones alone and lacks a portion of them. The sample contains about 63,000 clones, more than 75% of which appear only once. This CDR3 region has 17 residues. Germline values: CDR1 SGHKS, CDR2 YYEKEE (reference sequence). Germline trimming cut 0 bases from V and 3 bases from J; bases unmatched to any gene: 3. The TCR originated in a human donor in good health. Some clones in this sample may be carry-over from other donors' samples. Sequenced: PBMCs. The chain has TRBV5-5 and TRBJ2-1, with 13 bases matching TRBD2. The CDR3 nucleotides are TGTGCCAGCAGCTTGGGGACTAGCGGGAGTTACTACAATGAGCAGTTCTTC. This translates into CASSLGTSGSYYNEQFF.